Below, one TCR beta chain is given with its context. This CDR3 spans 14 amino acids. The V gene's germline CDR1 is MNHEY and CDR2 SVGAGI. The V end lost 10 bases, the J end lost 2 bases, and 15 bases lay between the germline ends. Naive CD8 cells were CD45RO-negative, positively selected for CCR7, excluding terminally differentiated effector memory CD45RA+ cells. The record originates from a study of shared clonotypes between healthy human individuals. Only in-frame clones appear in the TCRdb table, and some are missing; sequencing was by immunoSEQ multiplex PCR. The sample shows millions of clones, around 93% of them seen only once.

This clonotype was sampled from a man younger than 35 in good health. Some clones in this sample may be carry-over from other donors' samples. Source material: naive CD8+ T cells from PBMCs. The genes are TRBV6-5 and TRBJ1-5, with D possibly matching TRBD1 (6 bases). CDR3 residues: CANSQRQGNQPQHF. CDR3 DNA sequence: TGTGCCAACAGCCAAAGACAGGGCAATCAGCCCCAGCATTTT.